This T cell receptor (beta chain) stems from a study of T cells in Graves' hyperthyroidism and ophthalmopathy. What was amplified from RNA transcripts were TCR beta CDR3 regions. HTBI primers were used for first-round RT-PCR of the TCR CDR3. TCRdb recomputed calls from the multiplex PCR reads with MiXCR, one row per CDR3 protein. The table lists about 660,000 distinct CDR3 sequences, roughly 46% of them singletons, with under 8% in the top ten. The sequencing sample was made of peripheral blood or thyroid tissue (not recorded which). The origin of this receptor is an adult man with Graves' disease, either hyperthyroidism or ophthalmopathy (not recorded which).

The CDR3, as DNA: TGTGCCAGTATATTGGGGGGCACGGGAAATCAGCCCCAGCATTTT. This codes for CASILGGTGNQPQHF. This chain joins TRBV10-3 and TRBJ1-5; D is perhaps TRBD1 (6 bases). The ends were cut back, 10 bases at V and 4 bases at J, with 20 bases in the middle. Per the germline V gene, CDR1 is ENHRY and CDR2 is SYGVKD. This CDR3 comprises 15 residues.